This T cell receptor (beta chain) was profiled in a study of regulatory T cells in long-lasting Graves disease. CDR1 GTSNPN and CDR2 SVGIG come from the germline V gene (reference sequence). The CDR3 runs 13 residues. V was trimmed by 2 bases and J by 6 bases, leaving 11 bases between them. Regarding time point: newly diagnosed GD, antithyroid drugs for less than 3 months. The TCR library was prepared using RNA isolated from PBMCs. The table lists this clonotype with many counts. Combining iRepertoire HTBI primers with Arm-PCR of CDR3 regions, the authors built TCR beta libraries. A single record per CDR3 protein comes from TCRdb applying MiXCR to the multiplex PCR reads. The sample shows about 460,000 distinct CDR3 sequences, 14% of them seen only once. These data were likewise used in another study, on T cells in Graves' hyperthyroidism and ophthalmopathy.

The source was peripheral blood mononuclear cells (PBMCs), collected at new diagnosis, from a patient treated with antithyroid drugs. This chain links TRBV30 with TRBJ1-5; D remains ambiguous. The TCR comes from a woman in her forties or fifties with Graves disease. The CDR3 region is CAWSLAEGQPQHF. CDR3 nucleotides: TGTGCCTGGAGTCTGGCGGAGGGTCAGCCCCAGCATTTT. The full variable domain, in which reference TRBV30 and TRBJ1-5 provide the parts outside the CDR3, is SQTIHQWPATLVQPVGSPLSLECTVEGTSNPNLYWYRQAAGRGLQLLFYSVGIGQISSEVPQNLSASRPQDRQFILSSKKLLLSDSGFYLCAWSLAEGQPQHFGDGTRLSIL.